This T cell receptor beta chain appears in the sequencing data of a study of metastatic and nonmetastatic thyroid tumors (dated by TCRdb to about 2020). For context, the study as a whole: Repertoires were compared across peripheral blood and tumor or nodule tissue samples from malignant and benign thyroid patients.

CDR1 and CDR2 (SGHTA, FQGNSA) derive from the germline V gene. From its cysteine to its phenylalanine, the CDR3 spans 14 amino acids. Only CDR3 DNA is held: 42 bases, read in frame from base 1. Trimming at the junction amounts to 2 bases on V and 1 base on J, and the germline ends lie 8 bases apart. Library preparation used PCR. The sequencing machine was an Illumina HiSeq 4000. High-throughput sequencing was used to profile the TCR beta-chain CDR3 region of every patient. On the study's bioinformatics: A classifier to discriminate distant-metastatic papillary thyroid cancer patients was built from CDR3 differences across clinicopathological groups. Repertoire diversity was assessed with the Shannon index, and tumor-blood repertoire similarity with the Morisita-Horn index. TCRdb trimmed public reads at Q25 via fastp, called clones via MiXCR and kept in-frame beta chains. The V and J calls follow TCRdb's processing rather than the paper's. In this sample the table shows 75,000 to 95,000 clones, roughly 13% of which occur a single time. Approximately 10% of the sample is taken by the ten largest.

Before undergoing thyroid surgery, none of the patients had been given any kind of treatment. The study retrospectively analysed patient clinical samples collected from about 2012 to 2019 using T-cell receptor beta sequencing. This clone was observed at least ten times. There is no known antigen for this receptor. No base-level quality is on record; no much larger clone is a single base apart. Here is what the overall study found, with its caveats: In both blood and tumor samples, malignant tumors were reported to have significantly higher TCR beta diversity than benign nodules.

The receptor comes from a female donor with papillary thyroid cancer or a benign thyroid nodule (not recorded which). Some clones in this sample may be carry-over from other donors' samples. The receptor chain draws on TRBV7-2 and TRBJ1-1; the D gene remains uncertain. The sample was blood. In nucleotide form, the sequence is TGTGCCAGCAGCTTATTAAAGGGGAACACTGAAGCTTTCTTT. The resulting protein is CASSLLKGNTEAFF.